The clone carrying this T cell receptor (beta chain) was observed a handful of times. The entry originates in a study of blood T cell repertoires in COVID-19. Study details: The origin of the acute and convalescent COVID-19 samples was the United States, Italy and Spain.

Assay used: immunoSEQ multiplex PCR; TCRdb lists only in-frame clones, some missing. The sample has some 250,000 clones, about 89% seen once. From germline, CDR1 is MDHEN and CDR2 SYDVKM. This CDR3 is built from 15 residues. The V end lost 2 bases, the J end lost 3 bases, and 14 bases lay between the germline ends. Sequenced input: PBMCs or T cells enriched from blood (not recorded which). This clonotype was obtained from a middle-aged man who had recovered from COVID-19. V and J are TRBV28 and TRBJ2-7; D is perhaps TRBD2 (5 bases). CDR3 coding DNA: TGTGCCAGCAGTTTAAGTGGCCCGGCGGGCTACGAGCAGTACTTC. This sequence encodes CASSLSGPAGYEQYF.